The 21 T cell receptor beta chains listed next were all sequenced from one sample in a study of T cells in Graves' hyperthyroidism and ophthalmopathy. The investigators amplified TCR beta CDR3 regions from RNA transcripts. TCR CDR3 underwent first-round RT-PCR with the HTBI primer set. MiXCR was run by TCRdb on the multiplex PCR reads, yielding one entry per CDR3 protein. Counted here are some 690,000 distinct CDR3 sequences, 17% occurring once; the ten biggest clones make up about 16%. Input material: blood. Every receptor here comes from a man aged 50-60 years with Graves' hyperthyroidism.

This clonotype was found many times. This rearrangement joins TRBV12-3 or TRBV12-4 to TRBJ1-4; D is possibly TRBD1 (5 bases). Deletions cut 10 bases from V and 8 bases from J, with 14 bases between. The CDR3 sequence is 12 residues long. The CDR3 DNA reads as TGTGCCACCCAGCCAGGGAACGAAAAACTGTTTTTT. Translated: CATQPGNEKLFF.

A few counts support this clonotype. The V gene is TRBV19, the J gene TRBJ2-1; TRBD2 matches 12 bases. The J segment lost 2 bases and the V segment lost 3 bases, leaving 8 bases of the junction unmatched. Per germline, CDR1 LNHDA and CDR2 SQIVND (reference sequence). This CDR3 spans 18 amino acids. Here the CDR3 DNA reads TGTGCCAGTAGTATTGGTCTAGCGGGAGGGAATACCTACAATGAGCAGTTCTTC. Amino acids: CASSIGLAGGNTYNEQFF.

This chain connects TRBV6-1 to TRBJ2-3; D not resolved. Germline CDR1 and CDR2: MNHNS and SASEGT. Trimming removed 3 bases from V and 2 bases from J, with 15 bases in between. This CDR3 comprises 16 residues. The CDR3 spells CASSEPRVATTDTQYF. The CDR3 DNA reads TGTGCCAGCAGTGAGCCTAGGGTTGCCACCACAGATACGCAGTATTTT.

The rearrangement uses TRBV11-2 and TRBJ2-2, with a possible D match to TRBD2 (6 bases). Germline V gene lookup returns CDR1 SGHAT and CDR2 FQNNGV. The CDR3 extends over 16 amino acids. V lost 6 bases to trimming and J lost 2 bases, with 16 bases between them. Written as DNA, the CDR3 is TGTGCCAGCAGAAAATTAGCGGAAGTAAACACCGGGGAGCTGTTTTTT. Residues: CASRKLAEVNTGELFF.

This clonotype was picked up a small number of times. This rearrangement joins TRBV7-2 to TRBJ2-3; D remains unclear. The germline V gene encodes CDR1 SGHTA and CDR2 FQGNSA. V lost 4 bases, J lost 8 bases, and 10 bases lay in between. The CDR3 length is 12 residues. As DNA, the CDR3 is TGTGCCAGCAGCTCGGGTTCAAGTACGCAGTATTTT. Amino acids: CASSSGSSTQYF.

This clonotype was picked up many times. V usage is TRBV11-1 and J usage is TRBJ1-1; D unclear. This CDR3 has 16 residues. Germline CDR1 and CDR2: SGHAT and FQDESV (reference sequence). The ends were cut back, 5 bases at V and 1 base at J, with 17 bases in the middle. In DNA form, the CDR3 reads TGTGCCAGCAGCCCCGAGGGAGATAGGGCGAACACTGAAGCTTTCTTT. It yields the protein CASSPEGDRANTEAFF. The entire variable domain, with the rest obtained from reference TRBV11-1 and TRBJ1-1, is as follows: EAEVAQSPRYKITEKSQAVAFWCDPISGHATLYWYRQILGQGPELLVQFQDESVVDDSQLPKDRFSAERLKGVDSTLKIQPAELGDSAMYLCASSPEGDRANTEAFFGQGTRLTVV.

This clonotype was counted ten times or more. V gene TRBV27 combines with J gene TRBJ1-4; tentative D call: TRBD1 (5 bases). This CDR3 is built from 15 residues. V lost 3 bases, J lost 6 bases, and 14 bases lay in between. The germline V gene encodes CDR1 MNHEY and CDR2 SMNVEV (reference sequence). CDR3 amino acids: CASSFFRDGDEKLFF. The CDR3 DNA is TGTGCCAGCAGTTTTTTCCGGGACGGGGATGAAAAACTGTTTTTT.

This clonotype occurred a few times. The gene calls are TRBV7-9 and TRBJ2-7; 11 nucleotides match TRBD2. After removal of 3 bases from V and 4 bases from J, the junction contained 8 bases not matched to a gene. The germline CDR1 and CDR2 sequences are SEHNR and FQNEAQ (reference sequence). This CDR3 is built from 16 residues. The CDR3 nucleotides read TGTGCCAGCAGCTTGGGAACTAGCGGGAGCAGGTACGAGCAGTACTTC. The encoded protein is CASSLGTSGSRYEQYF.

With respect to this clonotype: A much more abundant neighbour one base away suggests this may be a read error. The chain employs TRBV29-1 and TRBJ2-1; no reliable D call. V shed 3 bases and J shed 5 bases, with 2 bases lying between them. Looked up from germline, CDR1 is SQVTM and CDR2 is ANQGSEA. This CDR3 is 10 amino acids long. CDR3 sequence (DNA): TGCAGCGTTGATAACAATGAGCAGTTCTTC. Residues: CSVDNNEQFF.

This clonotype was observed a handful of times. The chain has TRBV19 and TRBJ2-1; D unclear. V was trimmed by 3 bases and J by 6 bases, leaving 9 bases between them. The V gene's germline CDR1 is LNHDA and CDR2 SQIVND (reference sequence). The CDR3 is 13 residues long. The CDR3: CASSIRHSNEQFF. The CDR3 DNA sequence: TGTGCCAGTAGTATCAGACACTCCAATGAGCAGTTCTTC.

This clonotype has just a few counts. The junction departs from germline at one end; a sequencing error may be responsible. The J gene is TRBJ2-5, the V gene TRBV12-3 or TRBV12-4; D unclear. The length of the CDR3 is 13 residues. The CDR3 loop reads CASSFYRQETQHF. The CDR3 DNA reads as TGTGCCAGCAGTTTCTACCGCCAAGAGACCCAGCACTTC.

There are a few counts of this clonotype. The chain links TRBV2 to TRBJ1-5; 11 bases are a match to TRBD1. The CDR3 loop spans 15 amino acids. Germline V gives CDR1 SNHLY, CDR2 FYNNEI. J gave up 5 bases and V 6 bases, and 6 bases lay outside the gene matches. The chain's CDR3 is CASSYRTGGHQPQHF. CDR3 DNA: TGTGCCAGCAGCTATCGGACAGGGGGCCATCAGCCCCAGCATTTT.

This clonotype was seen ten or more times. The chain joins TRBV20-1 to TRBJ2-7, with D tentatively TRBD2 (6 bases). The CDR3 consists of 13 residues. Germline CDR1 and CDR2: DFQATT and SNEGSKA (reference sequence). Trimming shortened V by 5 bases and J by 6 bases, and 17 bases separated the two germline ends. CDR3 region: CSALTRGQGEQYF. For the CDR3, the DNA is TGCAGTGCTTTGACTAGAGGTCAGGGCGAGCAGTACTTC.

This clonotype was counted once. A much larger clone lies a single base off, so this may be a read error. This chain links TRBV5-6 with TRBJ2-3; D gene unclear. The CDR3 is made up of 15 amino acids. Germline lookup yields CDR1 SGHDT and CDR2 YYEEEE. Here the CDR3 reads CASSLGTSSTDMQYF. As DNA, the CDR3 is TGTGCCAGCAGCTTGGGGACCTCCAGCACAGATATGCAGTATTTT.

This clonotype was counted ten times or more. The rearrangement uses TRBV12-3 or TRBV12-4 and TRBJ2-7; D is possibly TRBD1 (5 bases). This CDR3 region has 13 residues. Trimming left V 8 bases short and J 1 base short, with 12 bases between. The CDR3 DNA reads TGTGCCAGCCAACAGCAGGGTTCCTACGAGCAGTACTTC. This sequence encodes CASQQQGSYEQYF.

A single count supports this clonotype. The chain joins TRBV25-1 to TRBJ2-2, with D hard to call. The CDR3 extends over 13 amino acids. Germline V CDR1 and CDR2: MGHDK, SYGVNS. Trimming shortened V by 3 bases and J by 6 bases, and 8 bases separated the two germline ends. CDR3 DNA sequence: TGTGCCAGCAGTGATTACAAATCCGGGGAGCTGTTTTTT. Its translation: CASSDYKSGELFF.

This clonotype was observed many times. The rearrangement links TRBV10-2 to TRBJ2-2; 13 positions agree with TRBD2. V shed 7 bases, J shed 4 bases, and the junction held 3 bases outside the gene matches. Looked up from germline, CDR1 is WSHSY and CDR2 is SAAADI. This CDR3 region has 15 residues. The CDR3 DNA follows: TGCGCCAGCACCGGACTAGCGGGAGTCACCGGGGAGCTGTTTTTT. It translates to CASTGLAGVTGELFF.

V gene TRBV12-3 or TRBV12-4 combines with J gene TRBJ2-7; the match to TRBD1 covers 8 bases. The length of the CDR3 is 15 residues. V dropped 5 bases and J dropped 3; count of bases not matched to a gene: 9. Here the CDR3 DNA reads TGTGCCAGCAGTCCAACCGGGACAGGAATCTACGAGCAGTACTTC. This gives the protein CASSPTGTGIYEQYF.

The sample holds a few counts of this clonotype. The V call is TRBV7-2, the J call TRBJ1-2; a possible D gene is TRBD1 (6 bases). Germline V gene lookup returns CDR1 SGHTA and CDR2 FQGNSA. V was cut by 4 bases and J by 0 bases, with 24 bases left in between. The CDR3 spans 19 residues. The CDR3 loop reads CASSSRPQGLSWANYGYTF. The DNA of the CDR3 is TGTGCCAGCAGCTCAAGGCCACAGGGCCTTTCATGGGCTAACTATGGCTACACCTTC.

This clonotype was recorded at least ten times. The V gene is TRBV11-2, the J gene TRBJ2-1; 10 nucleotides agree with TRBD2. The CDR3 has 16 residues. Germline V CDR1 and CDR2: SGHAT, FQNNGV. The V segment lost 3 bases and the J segment 6 bases; nucleotides outside the gene matches: 8. Here the CDR3 DNA reads TGTGCCAGCAGCTTCCTCACTAGCGGGAACTTCAATGAGCAGTTCTTC. Translated: CASSFLTSGNFNEQFF.

This sequence joins TRBV6-1 and TRBJ1-4, with TRBD1 matching 8 bases. CDR1 is MNHNS and CDR2 is SASEGT in the germline V gene. Unmatched junction bases numbered 2, after V lost 6 bases and J lost 2 bases. The CDR3 extends over 14 amino acids. The CDR3 DNA reads as TGTGCCAGCAGACAGGGGGACACTAATGAAAAACTGTTTTTT. Translation: CASRQGDTNEKLFF.